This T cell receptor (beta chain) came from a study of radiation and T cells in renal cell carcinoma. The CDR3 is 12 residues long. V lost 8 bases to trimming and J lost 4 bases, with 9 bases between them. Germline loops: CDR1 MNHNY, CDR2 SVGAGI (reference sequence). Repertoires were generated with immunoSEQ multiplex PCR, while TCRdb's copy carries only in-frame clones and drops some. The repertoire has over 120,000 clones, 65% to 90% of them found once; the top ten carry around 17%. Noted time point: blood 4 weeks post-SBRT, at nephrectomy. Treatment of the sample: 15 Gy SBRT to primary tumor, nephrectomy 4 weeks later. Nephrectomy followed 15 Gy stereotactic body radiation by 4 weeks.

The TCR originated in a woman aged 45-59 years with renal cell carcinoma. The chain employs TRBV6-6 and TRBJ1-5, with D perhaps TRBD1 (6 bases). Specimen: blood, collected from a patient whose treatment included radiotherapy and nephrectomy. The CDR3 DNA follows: TGTGCCAGCGGCACAGGGAATCAGCCCCAGCATTTT. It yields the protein CASGTGNQPQHF.